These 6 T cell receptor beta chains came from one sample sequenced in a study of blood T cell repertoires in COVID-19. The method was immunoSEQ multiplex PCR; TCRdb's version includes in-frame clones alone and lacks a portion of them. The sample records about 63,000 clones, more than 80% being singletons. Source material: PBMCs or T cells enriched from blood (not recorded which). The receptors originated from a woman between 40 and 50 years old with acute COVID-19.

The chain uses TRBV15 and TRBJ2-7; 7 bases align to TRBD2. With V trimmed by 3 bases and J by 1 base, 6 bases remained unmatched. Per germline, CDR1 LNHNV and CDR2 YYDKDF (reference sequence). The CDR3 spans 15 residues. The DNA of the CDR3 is TGTGCCACCAGCAGGAGACTAGCTCCTTCCTACGAGCAGTACGTC. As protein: CATSRRLAPSYEQYV.

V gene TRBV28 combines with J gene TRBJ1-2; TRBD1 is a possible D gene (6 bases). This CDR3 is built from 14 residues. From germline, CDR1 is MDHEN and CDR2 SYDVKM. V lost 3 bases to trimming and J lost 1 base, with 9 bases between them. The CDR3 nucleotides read TGTGCCAGCAGTTTGCCAGGGGTTAACTATGGCTACACCTTC. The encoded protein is CASSLPGVNYGYTF.

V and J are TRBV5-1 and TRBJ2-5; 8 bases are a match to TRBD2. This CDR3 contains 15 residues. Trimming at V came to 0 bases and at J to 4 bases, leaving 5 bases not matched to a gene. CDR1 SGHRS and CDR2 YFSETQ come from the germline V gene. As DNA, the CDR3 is TGCGCCAGCAGCTTGGGGGGCCTAGCGGGAGAGACCCAGTACTTC. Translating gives CASSLGGLAGETQYF.

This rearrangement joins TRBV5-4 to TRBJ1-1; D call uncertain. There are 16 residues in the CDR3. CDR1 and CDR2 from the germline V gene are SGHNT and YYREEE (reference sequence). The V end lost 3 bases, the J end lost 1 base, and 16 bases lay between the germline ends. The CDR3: CASSWGRASPNTEAFF. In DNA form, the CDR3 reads TGTGCCAGCAGCTGGGGTCGGGCTAGCCCGAACACTGAAGCTTTCTTT. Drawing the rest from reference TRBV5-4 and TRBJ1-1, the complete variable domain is ETGVTQSPTHLIKTRGQQVTLRCSSQSGHNTVSWYQQALGQGPQFIFQYYREEENGRGNFPPRFSGLQFPNYSSELNVNALELDDSALYLCASSWGRASPNTEAFFGQGTRLTVV.

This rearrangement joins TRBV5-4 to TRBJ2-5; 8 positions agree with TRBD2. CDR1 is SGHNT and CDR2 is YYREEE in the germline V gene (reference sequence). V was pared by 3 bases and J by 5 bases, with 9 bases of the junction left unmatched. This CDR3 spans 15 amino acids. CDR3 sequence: CASSSQGLAGETQYF. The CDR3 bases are TGTGCCAGCAGCTCCCAGGGGCTAGCGGGCGAGACCCAGTACTTC.

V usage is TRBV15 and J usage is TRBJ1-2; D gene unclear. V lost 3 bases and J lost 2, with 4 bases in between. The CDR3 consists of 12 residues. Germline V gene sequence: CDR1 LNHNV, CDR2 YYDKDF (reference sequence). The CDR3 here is CATSRENYGYTF. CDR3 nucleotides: TGTGCCACCAGCAGGGAGAACTATGGCTACACCTTC.